These 22 T cell receptor beta chains were all obtained from the same sample, sequenced in a study of molecular identifiers for immune sequencing clone quantification. One entry per CDR3 protein results from TCRdb running MiXCR on the PCR reads. Altogether hundreds of thousands of distinct CDR3 sequences are present, about 20% being singletons, with the ten largest covering around 0.86%. Sequencing was performed on naive CD8+ T cells from blood, with Jurkat cell RNA spiked in. Described subset: FACS-sorted CD8+CD4-CCR7+CD45RA+ naive T cells. These receptors all come from a human donor in good health. Some libraries in this study had Jurkat cell RNA spiked in.

A few counts support this clonotype. DNA for the CDR3: TGTGCCAGCAGTTTATCAGGACCTACCCCGGCCTTCGAGCAGTACTTC. Amino acids: CASSLSGPTPAFEQYF. The chain couples TRBV27 to TRBJ2-7; no firm D call. Germline V gene data show CDR1 as MNHEY and CDR2 as SMNVEV (reference sequence). V was cut by 0 bases and J by 6 bases, with 18 bases left in between. This CDR3 spans 16 amino acids.

This clonotype was observed many times. The CDR3 loop reads CASSVSSGSKTQYF. The CDR3 DNA sequence: TGTGCCAGCAGCGTATCTAGCGGGAGTAAGACCCAGTACTTC. The gene calls are TRBV9 and TRBJ2-5; 10 bases match TRBD2. The CDR3 is 14 amino acids. After removal of 1 base from V and 6 bases from J, the junction contained 3 bases not matched to a gene. The germline gives CDR1 SGDLS, CDR2 YYNGEE.

This clonotype was detected many times. The chain recombines TRBV28 with TRBJ1-5; 10 positions match TRBD1. The V and J ends lost 5 bases and 3 bases, in that order; junction bases with no gene match: 4. CDR3 length: 15 residues. Germline V gene lookup returns CDR1 MDHEN and CDR2 SYDVKM. DNA for the CDR3: TGTGCCAGCAGTCTCGGGACAGGGGTCAATCAGCCCCAGCATTTT. This sequence encodes CASSLGTGVNQPQHF.

This clonotype was recorded once. The chain couples TRBV30 to TRBJ2-1, with a weak D call TRBD1 (5 bases). The CDR3 sequence is 16 residues long. Germline V CDR1 and CDR2: GTSNPN, SVGIG (reference sequence). The germline V and J ends were trimmed by 1 base and 1 base, with 14 bases remaining between them. For the CDR3, the DNA is TGTGCCTGGAGTGGGGGCGTAGGGGCATCCTACAATGAGCAGTTCTTC. It specifies CAWSGGVGASYNEQFF.

This clonotype was found many times. The chain employs TRBV15 and TRBJ2-5; 8 nucleotides align to TRBD1. This CDR3 has 15 amino acids. The germline gives CDR1 LNHNV, CDR2 YYDKDF (reference sequence). V was clipped by 0 bases and J by 5 bases; unmatched bases: 5. CDR3 in DNA: TGTGCCACCAGCAGAGATCTGGACAGGGATGAGACCCAGTACTTC. The encoded protein is CATSRDLDRDETQYF.

V gene TRBV19 combines with J gene TRBJ2-7, with D tentatively TRBD2 (6 bases). The V gene's germline CDR1 is LNHDA and CDR2 SQIVND (reference sequence). Between the trimmed V and J ends, which lost 6 bases and 3 bases, there was a span of 24 bases. The CDR3 covers 17 residues. The CDR3 spells CASSPWPTGTGVYEQYF. CDR3 in DNA: TGTGCCAGTAGCCCGTGGCCCACCGGGACTGGCGTCTACGAGCAGTACTTC.

This clonotype appeared many times. At one boundary the junction diverges from the germline segment, which might be a read error. The rearrangement joins TRBV7-9 to TRBJ2-5, with D unclear. The length of the CDR3 is 13 residues. In germline, CDR1 is SEHNR, CDR2 FQNEAQ (reference sequence). CDR3 residues: CASSLELEETQYF. CDR3 nucleotides: TGCGCCAGCAGCTTGGAATTAGAAGAGACCCAGTACTTC.

In its sample, this clonotype was seen many times. The V call is TRBV14, the J call TRBJ2-5; D ambiguous. Trimming left V 0 bases short and J 5 bases short, with 13 bases between. The CDR3 has 15 amino acids. Germline CDR1 is SGHDN and CDR2 is FVKESK. CDR3 sequence: CASSQDHLYWETQYF. Written as DNA, the CDR3 is TGTGCCAGCAGCCAAGATCATCTCTACTGGGAGACCCAGTACTTC.

The J gene is TRBJ2-3, the V gene TRBV12-3 or TRBV12-4; 7 bases are a match to TRBD2. The CDR3 length is 16 residues. Trimming took 5 bases from V and 0 from J; bases not matched to a gene: 8. CDR3 nucleotides: TGTGCCAGCAGTCCCCTGGGTAGCGGGAGCACAGATACGCAGTATTTT. As protein: CASSPLGSGSTDTQYF.

On this clonotype itself: This may be a read error: a much more frequent sequence differs by one nucleotide. The chain carries TRBV4-1 and TRBJ1-6, with a weak D call TRBD1 (5 bases). The CDR3 covers 14 residues. Trimming took 3 bases from V and 7 from J, leaving 10 bases between them. The germline gives CDR1 MGHRA, CDR2 YSYEKL. In DNA form, the CDR3 reads TGCGCCAGCAGCCACCAGGGACGGAATTCACCCCTCCACTTT. This gives the protein CASSHQGRNSPLHF.

This clonotype was recorded at least ten times. This sequence joins TRBV7-9 and TRBJ2-7; D may match TRBD1 or TRBD2 (5 bases each). The CDR3 has 12 residues. CDR1 and CDR2 (germline): SEHNR, FQNEAQ (reference sequence). Trimming removed 10 bases at V and 6 bases at J, with 16 bases between. The CDR3 sequence: CATTGIGAEQYF. As DNA, the CDR3 is TGTGCCACCACGGGGATCGGGGCCGAGCAGTACTTC.

Details on this clonotype: This may be a read error: a much more frequent sequence differs by one nucleotide. This sequence joins TRBV6-2 or TRBV6-3 and TRBJ1-3; D remains unclear. CDR3 length equals 15 residues. The V gene's germline CDR1 is MNHEY and CDR2 SVGEGT. CDR3 sequence (DNA): TGTGCCAGCACCGTGACTGCTATCTCTGGAAACGCCATATATTTT. Its translation: CASTVTAISGNAIYF.

A word on this clonotype: Being one base from a much bigger clone, this may be a read error. V usage is TRBV7-2 and J usage is TRBJ1-6, with D perhaps matching TRBD1 (5 bases). This CDR3 is built from 15 residues. Germline CDR1 SGHTA, CDR2 FQGNSA. Trimming shortened V by 1 base and J by 9 bases, and 13 bases separated the two germline ends. CDR3 sequence (DNA): TGTGCCAGCAGCTTAGACGGCGGGGGAGGTTCACCCCTCCACTTT. It translates to CASSLDGGGGSPLHF. Filled out from reference TRBV7-2 and TRBJ1-6, the complete variable domain reads GAGVSQSPSNKVTEKGKDVELRCDPISGHTALYWYRQSLGQGLEFLIYFQGNSAPDKSGLPSDRFSAERTGGSVSTLTIQRTQQEDSAVYLCASSLDGGGGSPLHFGNGTRLTVT.

This clonotype occurred many times. The gene calls are TRBV7-9 and TRBJ1-6; a weak D match, TRBD1 (5 bases). The ends were cut back, 5 bases at V and 9 bases at J, with 17 bases in the middle. CDR3 length equals 15 residues. Germline V CDR1 and CDR2: SEHNR, FQNEAQ (reference sequence). CDR3 DNA: TGTGCCAGCAGCCCCGGGGAAGGGGCCGGTTCACCCCTCCACTTT. It translates to CASSPGEGAGSPLHF.

This clonotype was seen only a few times. The chain is built from TRBV9 and TRBJ2-1; D may be TRBD1 (5 bases). The V end was cut by 3 bases, the J end by 0 bases, with 13 bases between. The V gene's germline CDR1 is SGDLS and CDR2 YYNGEE. This CDR3 is 16 amino acids long. The CDR3 spells CASSEDDSDSYNEQFF. For the CDR3, the DNA is TGTGCCAGCAGCGAAGATGACAGTGACTCCTACAATGAGCAGTTCTTC.

In the case of this clonotype: Given a much more abundant clone one base away, this may be a read error. This CDR3 is CASSDKVDSLDTLYF. As DNA, the CDR3 is TGTGCCAGCAGTGATAAGGTCGACAGCCTCGATACGCTGTATTTT. The chain uses TRBV6-1 and TRBJ2-3; possible D gene TRBD1, 5 bases. Germline assignment: CDR1 MNHNS and CDR2 SASEGT. The CDR3 runs 15 residues.

In its sample, this clonotype was seen many times. V usage is TRBV29-1 and J usage is TRBJ1-4; possible D gene TRBD1, 5 bases. Trimming shortened V by 0 bases and J by 8 bases, and 10 bases separated the two germline ends. The CDR3 has 13 residues. In germline, CDR1 is SQVTM, CDR2 ANQGSEA. The CDR3 region is CSVEEVGREKLFF. The CDR3 DNA reads TGCAGCGTTGAAGAGGTGGGACGGGAAAAACTGTTTTTT.

In this sample, this clonotype turned up many times. V is TRBV12-3 or TRBV12-4 and J is TRBJ2-3; D unresolved. V was pared by 6 bases and J by 0 bases, with 16 bases between. The CDR3 has 16 amino acids. Written as DNA, the CDR3 is TGTGCCAGCAGCTTTTGGAAATACCAAAGCACAGATACGCAGTATTTT. Translated: CASSFWKYQSTDTQYF.

In this sample, this clonotype turned up many times. The junction departs from germline at one end; a sequencing error may be responsible. The chain uses TRBV10-1 and TRBJ2-3; 8 bases are a match to TRBD1. This CDR3 is built from 14 residues. In germline, CDR1 is WNHNN, CDR2 SYGVQD (reference sequence). CDR3 DNA sequence: TGTGCCAGCAGCCACAGGGGGTTAACAGATACGCAGTATTTT. Translation gives CASSHRGLTDTQYF.

This clonotype has ten or more counts. The chain carries TRBV12-3 or TRBV12-4 and TRBJ1-6, with 9 bases fitting TRBD1. This CDR3 has 15 amino acids. The ends lost 6 bases at V and 10 bases at J; junction bases unmatched: 10. The CDR3 loop is CASSLTGQGGSPLHF. CDR3 nucleotide sequence: TGTGCCAGCAGCCTCACGGGACAGGGAGGGTCACCCCTCCACTTT.

Details on this clonotype: A much larger clone sits a single nucleotide away, making a read error possible. J is TRBJ2-3 and V is TRBV4-1; D is possibly TRBD2 (5 bases). The CDR3 loop spans 17 amino acids. V was pared by 1 base and J by 4 bases, with 18 bases between. Germline V CDR1 and CDR2: MGHRA, YSYEKL. The CDR3 DNA follows: TGCGCCAGCAGCCAAGCCCTTAGCGAGGGTGGGGCAGATACGCAGTATTTT. As protein: CASSQALSEGGADTQYF.

This clonotype was detected many times. The chain links TRBV6-2 or TRBV6-3 to TRBJ1-6, with D hard to call. Germline-derived CDR1 and CDR2 are MNHEY and SVGEGT. The CDR3 totals 13 residues. With 6 bases removed from V and 7 bases from J, the gap between germline ends came to 10 bases. The CDR3 here is CASRGRSNSPLHF. In nucleotides, the CDR3 is TGTGCCAGCAGAGGACGGTCCAATTCACCCCTCCACTTT.